This TCR beta chain was sequenced in a study of early T cells in non-severe SARS-CoV-2 infection. Study-wide background: With bulk RNA from unsorted whole blood as input, sequencing yielded unpaired chains.

Overall study findings and caveats: In VDJdb matching, anti-spike CD8 responses were favored while private and CD4 specificities went missing.

Unique molecular identifiers were attached to individual cDNA molecules. Via MiXCR, TCRdb re-called the 5' RACE reads, giving one row per CDR3 protein. The sample has about 49,000 distinct CDR3 sequences, about 4% seen once; the top ten hold 5% to 7.5%. Notes on this clonotype: Its antigen is unidentified.

The ends lost 1 base at V and 4 bases at J; junction bases unmatched: 11. Germline values: CDR1 SGHDN, CDR2 FVKESK. CDR3 length: 18 amino acids. The receptor was isolated from an adult who was a healthcare worker with PCR-confirmed SARS-CoV-2 infection or an uninfected control (not recorded which). The sample consisted of whole blood. The J gene is TRBJ1-4, the V gene TRBV14; 8 nucleotides match TRBD1. The CDR3 DNA follows: TGTGCCAGCAGCCAAGCTCTCGGCAGGGGGCTTGATAATGAAAAACTGTTTTTT. Translation: CASSQALGRGLDNEKLFF. The full variable domain, with the rest looked up from reference TRBV14 and TRBJ1-4, is EAGVTQFPSHSVIEKGQTVTLRCDPISGHDNLYWYRRVMGKEIKFLLHFVKESKQDESGMPNNRFLAERTGGTYSTLKVQPAELEDSGVYFCASSQALGRGLDNEKLFFGSGTQLSVL.